This T cell receptor (beta chain) was recorded in a study of blood T cells in healthy people across ages. Study conclusions and caveats: Both naive CD4+ cell counts and diversity were greater in long-lived donors than in aged donors. Estimates of total diversity, which came from one million sequenced T cells, were considered to be underestimates. Across the age range, TCR beta diversity per million T cells fell in a roughly linear way.

A J-beta primer mix and a sample-barcoded 5' primer were used in a second PCR of about 7 to 12 cycles. Researchers report that a template-switch adaptor with 12 random nucleotides tagged each cDNA molecule. TCRdb reanalysed the 5' RACE reads using MiXCR and keeps one entry per CDR3 protein. The profile shows around 1.7 million distinct CDR3 sequences, about 30% of them singletons. This clonotype was seen a few times. The antigen remains unidentified. Sequencing input: blood. This TCR came from a woman younger than 45 in good health.

CDR3 in DNA: TGTGCCAGCAGTGAAAGGGCAGGGGGCAGTGAGACCCAGTACTTC. Amino acids: CASSERAGGSETQYF. This chain connects TRBV25-1 to TRBJ2-5; 8 nucleotides match TRBD1. Germline CDR1 reads MGHDK; CDR2 reads SYGVNS. The CDR3 is 15 amino acids. V gave up 2 bases and J gave up 5 bases; unmatched junction bases: 7.